The present T cell receptor beta chain was sequenced within a study of T-cell reconstitution after alpha-beta-depleted transplantation in children. The TCRbeta library was prepared with unique molecular identifiers. TCRdb re-analysed the PCR reads in MiXCR, keeping a single row per CDR3 protein. Of hundreds of thousands of distinct CDR3 sequences in the sample, roughly 17% were seen once. This clonotype was observed a handful of times. The CDR3 has 14 amino acids. From germline, CDR1 is SGHDT and CDR2 YYEEEE. The V end lost 1 base, the J end lost 1 base, and 9 bases lay between the germline ends. The TCR originated in a human donor who donated a stem cell graft to a child with acute myeloid leukemia. The sequencing here drew on PBMCs from the stem cell graft donor, taken from the stem cell graft. V gene TRBV5-6 combines with J gene TRBJ2-7, with D maybe TRBD2 (6 bases). The CDR3 loop reads CASSLTSRSYEQYV. The CDR3 nucleotides are TGTGCCAGCAGCTTGACTAGCAGATCCTACGAGCAGTACGTC.